What follows is one T cell receptor (beta chain) and its context. Its antigen is as yet unknown. The identical CDR3 is also encoded by other nucleotide sequences in the sample. The data were taken from a study of shared clonotypes between healthy human individuals. Study-wide points: Large depth notwithstanding, sorted-subset sequencing proved incomplete by rarefaction. Shared across a handful of donors were about 4.8% of the naive CD4 clonotypes.

The germline V gene encodes CDR1 SGHNT and CDR2 YYREEE (reference sequence). Deletions cut 3 bases from V and 3 bases from J, with 2 bases between. The CDR3 covers 11 residues. The table came from immunoSEQ multiplex PCR; TCRdb's copy has only in-frame clones and leaves some out. The data show hundreds of thousands of clones, with approximately 95% seen just once and over 0.1% held by the top ten. CD8 cells regarded as naive lacked CD45RO, were positively chosen for CCR7, and omitted terminally differentiated effector memory CD45RA+ cells. The clonotype comes from a woman in her thirties in good health. V is TRBV5-4 and J is TRBJ2-3; the D is unclear. The sample was naive CD8+ T cells sorted from blood. This CDR3 is CASSSTDTQYF. CDR3 bases: TGTGCCAGCAGCTCGACAGATACGCAGTATTTT.